The 20 T cell receptor beta chains below were found in one sample sequenced in a study of cytomegalovirus exposure and HLA in healthy donors. It was with 60 Vbeta and 13 Jbeta primers that the PCR ran. The table came from immunoSEQ multiplex PCR; TCRdb's copy has only in-frame clones and leaves some out. This sample has under 200,000 clones, with around three quarters found just once. Sequencing input: PBMCs. The receptors derive from a woman in her thirties in good health and CMV-seropositive.

This chain links TRBV2 with TRBJ1-1, with D perhaps TRBD1 (5 bases). The ends were cut back, 2 bases at V and 8 bases at J, with 9 bases in the middle. The CDR3 loop spans 12 amino acids. Germline assignment: CDR1 SNHLY and CDR2 FYNNEI. In DNA form, the CDR3 reads TGTGCCAGCAGTGAATTGACAGCAGAAGCTTTCTTT. Amino acids: CASSELTAEAFF.

The chain couples TRBV4-3 to TRBJ2-7; maybe TRBD2 (7 bases). The length of the CDR3 is 17 residues. The V end was cut by 2 bases, the J end by 6 bases, with 23 bases between. CDR1 is LGHNA, CDR2 YSLEER, per germline. As DNA, the CDR3 is TGCGCCAGCAGCCAAAGCATATACGGGGGGCCGGCGGCCGAGCAGTACTTC. As protein: CASSQSIYGGPAAEQYF.

The chain combines TRBV6-1 with TRBJ1-5, with 8 bases matching TRBD1. In germline, CDR1 is MNHNS, CDR2 SASEGT. V lost 0 bases to trimming and J lost 0 bases; unmatched junction nucleotides: 10. This CDR3 comprises 19 residues. The CDR3 protein is CASSEADYSGGHSNQPQHF. CDR3 DNA: TGTGCCAGCAGTGAAGCGGACTATTCAGGGGGCCATAGCAATCAGCCCCAGCATTTT.

This clone has just one count. The CDR3 spells CASRHLNEKLFF. The CDR3 DNA reads TGCGCCAGCAGACACCTTAATGAAAAACTGTTTTTT. V gene TRBV5-1 combines with J gene TRBJ1-4, with D unclear. Per the germline V gene, CDR1 is SGHRS and CDR2 is YFSETQ. The CDR3 runs 12 residues. V was shortened by 5 bases and J by 4 bases, with 6 bases between the two germline ends.

The chain couples TRBV7-2 to TRBJ2-1; unclear D gene. The V gene's germline CDR1 is SGHTA and CDR2 FQGNSA. The CDR3 totals 15 residues. V lost 5 bases and J lost 0, with 11 bases in between. CDR3: CASSTPQSSYNEQFF. CDR3 nucleotide sequence: TGTGCCAGCAGCACGCCACAAAGCTCCTACAATGAGCAGTTCTTC.

In DNA form, the CDR3 reads TGTGCCAGCAGCTTAGGGGGACAAATGAACACTGAAGCTTTCTTT. It codes for CASSLGGQMNTEAFF. This sequence joins TRBV7-9 and TRBJ1-1, with a weak D call TRBD1 (6 bases). Trimming pared 1 base from V and 0 bases from J, leaving 9 bases between. Germline CDR1 is SEHNR and CDR2 is FQNEAQ (reference sequence). The length of the CDR3 is 15 residues.

The V and J genes are TRBV19 and TRBJ1-1, with 7 nucleotides matching TRBD1. The V gene end was trimmed by 7 bases and the J gene end by 1 base; junction bases not matched to a gene: 9. Germline V gene sequence: CDR1 LNHDA, CDR2 SQIVND (reference sequence). The CDR3 consists of 15 residues. CDR3 protein: CASTLLTGQNTEAFF. The DNA for the CDR3 is TGTGCCAGTACCCTATTGACAGGGCAGAACACTGAAGCTTTCTTT. Variable domain in full (rest from reference TRBV19 and TRBJ1-1): DGGITQSPKYLFRKEGQNVTLSCEQNLNHDAMYWYRQDPGQGLRLIYYSQIVNDFQKGDIAEGYSVSREKKESFPLTVTSAQKNPTAFYLCASTLLTGQNTEAFFGQGTRLTVV.

Only a few counts were recorded for this clone. The J gene is TRBJ1-1, the V gene TRBV19, with 9 positions matching TRBD1. Germline loops: CDR1 LNHDA, CDR2 SQIVND (reference sequence). V shed 6 bases and J 2 bases; nucleotides not matched to a gene: 4. The CDR3 has 14 amino acids. Here the CDR3 reads CASRRDRANTEAFF. The CDR3, as DNA: TGTGCCAGTAGGAGGGACAGGGCCAACACTGAAGCTTTCTTT.

The chain joins TRBV7-2 to TRBJ1-1; TRBD1 might be the D (6 bases). The CDR3 is 15 residues long. V was cut by 2 bases and J by 2 bases, with 12 bases left in between. The germline V gene encodes CDR1 SGHTA and CDR2 FQGNSA. CDR3 region: CASSLTGSENTEAFF. In DNA, the CDR3 is TGTGCCAGCAGCTTAACAGGGTCTGAAAACACTGAAGCTTTCTTT.

A few counts support this clone. This chain joins TRBV27 and TRBJ1-1; D gene unclear. V was shortened by 2 bases and J by 9 bases, with 16 bases between the two germline ends. Germline CDR1 and CDR2: MNHEY and SMNVEV (reference sequence). CDR3 length: 14 amino acids. As DNA, the CDR3 is TGTGCCAGCAGTTTAGCCGGGGAGGCCGGTAAAGCTTTCTTT. This codes for CASSLAGEAGKAFF.

This chain links TRBV28 with TRBJ1-2; D is ambiguous. The V gene lost 3 bases and the J gene lost 6 bases, with 14 bases spanning the gap. The CDR3 extends over 14 amino acids. Per germline, CDR1 MDHEN and CDR2 SYDVKM. The CDR3 sequence: CASSFWQSADGYTF. The DNA for the CDR3 is TGTGCCAGCAGTTTTTGGCAGTCCGCTGATGGCTACACCTTC.

The rearrangement links TRBV19 to TRBJ1-1, with D tentatively TRBD1 (6 bases). Germline V CDR1 and CDR2: LNHDA, SQIVND (reference sequence). The CDR3 is made up of 13 amino acids. V lost 9 bases, J lost 1 base, and 12 bases lay in between. The CDR3 DNA follows: TGTGCCAGCCACAGGGTAGGGAACACTGAAGCTTTCTTT. Translation gives CASHRVGNTEAFF.

The chain is built from TRBV7-6 and TRBJ2-1; 9 bases map to TRBD2. The CDR3 is made up of 17 amino acids. Germline CDR1 reads SGHVS; CDR2 reads FNYEAQ. J gave up 4 bases and V 2 bases, and 9 bases lay outside the gene matches. CDR3 nucleotides: TGTGCCAGCAGCTTACGGTATGCGGGAGGGATGTACAATGAGCAGTTCTTC. This sequence encodes CASSLRYAGGMYNEQFF.

The chain links TRBV27 to TRBJ1-5, with 7 bases fitting TRBD1. Germline CDR1 reads MNHEY; CDR2 reads SMNVEV (reference sequence). This CDR3 contains 15 residues. Losses at the gene ends were 3 bases for V and 3 bases for J; bases not matched to a gene: 5. Here the CDR3 reads CASSLVRGTNQPQHF. For the CDR3, the DNA is TGTGCCAGCAGTTTGGTCAGGGGGACCAATCAGCCCCAGCATTTT.

The gene calls are TRBV7-2 and TRBJ2-5; 14 bases agree with TRBD2. The end of the DNA is better explained by TRBJ2-7, so the J call may be wrong. Germline V gene sequence: CDR1 SGHTA, CDR2 FQGNSA. This CDR3 region has 16 residues. CDR3 region: CASSAGLAGVTYEQYF. CDR3 nucleotides: TGTGCCAGCAGCGCGGGACTAGCGGGGGTGACCTACGAGCAGTACTTC.

The chain recombines TRBV10-1 with TRBJ2-3; unclear D gene. Trimming stripped 0 bases from V and 4 bases from J, with 5 bases between. Looked up from germline, CDR1 is WNHNN and CDR2 is SYGVQD (reference sequence). The CDR3 contains 13 residues. The CDR3 loop is CASSESGSDTQYF. The CDR3 DNA reads TGCGCCAGCAGTGAGTCCGGGTCAGATACGCAGTATTTT.

The chain is built from TRBV18 and TRBJ1-2, with D unresolved. V shed 0 bases and J shed 0 bases, with 5 bases lying between them. Germline V lookup: CDR1 KGHSH, CDR2 LQKENI. The CDR3 runs 14 residues. In DNA form, the CDR3 reads TGTGCCAGCTCACCACCAACAGCTAACTATGGCTACACCTTC. Translation: CASSPPTANYGYTF. The whole variable domain, remainder taken from reference TRBV18 and TRBJ1-2, is NAGVMQNPRHLVRRRGQEARLRCSPMKGHSHVYWYRQLPEEGLKFMVYLQKENIIDESGMPKERFSAEFPKEGPSILRIQQVVRGDSAAYFCASSPPTANYGYTFGSGTRLTVV.

The gene calls are TRBV6-6 and TRBJ2-5, with D tentatively TRBD2 (6 bases). With the DNA end fitting TRBJ2-7 better, the J assignment may be wrong. Germline lookup yields CDR1 MNHNY and CDR2 SVGAGI (reference sequence). The CDR3 has 13 amino acids. The CDR3 here is CASSPRGTYEQYF. The CDR3 DNA follows: TGTGCCAGCAGCCCACGCGGGACCTACGAGCAGTACTTC.

This rearrangement joins TRBV19 to TRBJ2-1, with D maybe TRBD1 (6 bases). V was cut by 5 bases and J by 1 base, with 12 bases left in between. CDR1 LNHDA and CDR2 SQIVND come from the germline V gene (reference sequence). The CDR3 has 15 amino acids. CDR3 sequence reads: CASSPRTVSYNEQFF. CDR3 coding DNA: TGTGCCAGTAGTCCCAGGACAGTTTCCTACAATGAGCAGTTCTTC.

The V gene is TRBV19, the J gene TRBJ2-6; a possible D gene is TRBD1 (5 bases). CDR3 length: 15 residues. Looked up from germline, CDR1 is LNHDA and CDR2 is SQIVND (reference sequence). Between the trimmed V and J ends, which lost 3 bases and 2 bases, there was a span of 8 bases. CDR3 bases: TGTGCCAGTAGTATGAAGGGGACTGGGGCCAACGTCCTGACTTTC. Encoded protein: CASSMKGTGANVLTF.